The source of this TCR beta chain is a study of tumor-infiltrating lymphocytes in primary liver carcinoma. On the study more broadly: With diameters of roughly 4 to 11 cm, tumors were stage T1-T3 N0M0. Tissue type made little difference to sample yields of roughly 3.65 to 7.5 million productive TCRbeta reads.

The ends were cut back, 2 bases at V and 5 bases at J, with 18 bases in the middle. The germline gives CDR1 LGHNT, CDR2 FRNRAP. The CDR3 consists of 16 residues. At least ten counts were recorded for this clonotype. Its specificity is unknown. Production of TCR beta cDNA used around 460 ng total RNA together with a constant-region primer. Generation of the TCR beta libraries relied on three nested multiplex PCR rounds using slightly modified ARM-PCR. The first two PCR rounds used TRBV1-TRBV30 forward primers with a C-beta reverse primer, 10 cycles each. In TCRdb, the multiplex PCR reads were re-called with MiXCR into one record per CDR3 protein. The sample records about 330,000 distinct CDR3 sequences, 65% being singletons. Broader study findings: The study used bulk unsorted samples and so did not compare CD4+ and CD8+ repertoires.

RNA was extracted from whole blood without cell sorting, alongside germline DNA. This clonotype originated in a man between 35 and 55 years old with primary liver carcinoma and hepatitis B virus infection. The chain joins TRBV12-5 to TRBJ2-5, with a possible D match to TRBD1 (6 bases). The sample consisted of peripheral blood. CDR3 protein: CASGLYTDRRRETQYF. CDR3 DNA: TGTGCTAGTGGTTTGTACACTGACAGGAGGCGTGAGACCCAGTACTTC.